This T cell receptor beta chain was found in a study of metastatic and nonmetastatic thyroid tumors. Turning to the study itself: Where malignant and benign thyroid patients were concerned, repertoires were compared across blood and tumor or nodule tissue.

This clone was seen a few times. Its antigen is unknown. A read error may account for a junction end that differs from germline. Under the authors' procedure: Across clinicopathological groups, CDR3 differences served as the basis for building a distant-metastasis classifier for papillary thyroid cancer. TCRdb reprocessed the PCR reads using MiXCR. TCRdb, not the original authors, processed these V and J calls. This sample carries 25,000 to 30,000 clones, about 17% of them seen once, and the ten largest clones take approximately 4.5%. Germline V CDR1 and CDR2: SNHLY, FYNNEI. CDR3 length: 12 amino acids. Every patient underwent thyroid surgery untreated. Study observations and caveats: Benign nodules were reported to have significantly lower TCR beta diversity than malignant thyroid tumors, in blood and tumor.

The source is a female donor with papillary thyroid cancer or a benign thyroid nodule (not recorded which). Some clones in this sample may be carry-over from other donors' samples. The sequenced material came from blood. The V call is TRBV2, the J call TRBJ1-2; D gene ambiguous. This chain's CDR3 is CASSVVSYGYTF. The CDR3 DNA reads TGCGCCAGCAGTGTTGTTTCTTATGGCTACACCTTC.